The 27 T cell receptor beta chains in this list originate from one sample, sequenced in a study of blood T cell repertoires in COVID-19. Here immunoSEQ multiplex PCR was the method, and the copy in TCRdb shows in-frame clones only, minus some. The table records some 160,000 clones, around three quarters of them present only once. The sequencing sample was made of PBMCs or T cells enriched from blood (not recorded which). The receptors originated from a woman between 65 and 79 years old in a cohort exposed to, infected with or recovered from COVID-19 (not recorded which).

The chain combines TRBV21-1 with TRBJ2-1; the D call of TRBD2 is as the table states it, not checked on the DNA. TRBV21-1 is flagged as a pseudogene. CDR3 length: 17 residues. The CDR3 sequence is CASSKGRAGLGNREQFF. The CDR3 nucleotides read TGTGCCAGCAGCAAAGGACGCGCGGGACTAGGCAATCGTGAGCAGTTCTTC.

This chain links TRBV2 with TRBJ2-1, with D tentatively TRBD1 (6 bases). CDR3 size: 15 residues. Germline V gene sequence: CDR1 SNHLY, CDR2 FYNNEI. Between the trimmed V and J ends, which lost 5 bases and 0 bases, there was a span of 11 bases. CDR3 nucleotides: TGTGCCAGCAGTCTACAGGGCCTCTCCTACAATGAGCAGTTCTTC. It encodes CASSLQGLSYNEQFF.

The chain employs TRBV12-3 or TRBV12-4 and TRBJ2-1, with 7 nucleotides matching TRBD2. J gave up 9 bases and V 5 bases, and 7 bases lay outside the gene matches. The CDR3 length is 13 residues. The CDR3 protein is CASSLTSWGEQFF. CDR3 nucleotide sequence: TGTGCCAGCAGTCTGACTAGCTGGGGTGAGCAGTTCTTC.

The CDR3 DNA follows: TGTGCCAGCTCATCCGGGACAGCGAACACTGAAGCTTTCTTT. Protein: CASSSGTANTEAFF. The chain combines TRBV18 with TRBJ1-1; 7 bases align to TRBD1. From germline, CDR1 is KGHSH and CDR2 LQKENI. The CDR3 has 14 amino acids. After removal of 5 bases from V and 1 base from J, the junction contained 4 bases not matched to a gene.

This chain joins TRBV3-1 (or the pseudogene TRBV3-2) and TRBJ1-1, with D possibly being TRBD1 (6 bases). The ends were cut back, 8 bases at V and 4 bases at J, with 14 bases in the middle. CDR3 length equals 13 residues. CDR1 is LGHDT and CDR2 is YNNKEL in the germline V gene (reference sequence). CDR3 bases: TGTGCCAGCGGGCAGGGGCGCCTCACTGAAGCTTTCTTT. It is translated as CASGQGRLTEAFF.

This clone was seen once. J is TRBJ1-4 and V is TRBV5-1; 9 nucleotides match TRBD1. The CDR3 has 16 residues. Trimming cost V 1 base and J 4 bases; bases outside gene matches: 5. CDR1 SGHRS and CDR2 YFSETQ come from the germline V gene. CDR3 sequence: CASSLTGGIGNEKLFF. CDR3 nucleotides: TGCGCCAGCAGCTTGACAGGGGGCATCGGTAATGAAAAACTGTTTTTT. The variable domain in full, completed from reference TRBV5-1 and TRBJ1-4, reads KAGVTQTPRYLIKTRGQQVTLSCSPISGHRSVSWYQQTPGQGLQFLFEYFSETQRNKGNFPGRFSGRQFSNSRSEMNVSTLELGDSALYLCASSLTGGIGNEKLFFGSGTQLSVL.

The J gene is TRBJ2-7, the V gene TRBV2; maybe TRBD1 (6 bases). The CDR3 has 13 amino acids. Germline V gene sequence: CDR1 SNHLY, CDR2 FYNNEI. The ends were cut back, 7 bases at V and 7 bases at J, with 17 bases in the middle. The CDR3 nucleotides are TGTGCCAGCAACGGTCTCTCCCAGGGGGAGCAGTACTTC. It yields the protein CASNGLSQGEQYF.

The chain is built from TRBV6-5 and TRBJ1-5; maybe TRBD1 (6 bases). This CDR3 region has 15 residues. The V gene's germline CDR1 is MNHEY and CDR2 SVGAGI. V was cut by 5 bases and J by 2 bases, with 13 bases left in between. The CDR3 nucleotides read TGTGCCAGCAGTCCAACAGGGCCCCGCAATCAGCCCCAGCATTTT. It codes for CASSPTGPRNQPQHF.

The chain carries TRBV2 and TRBJ1-1; D is unresolved. V was trimmed by 2 bases and J by 2 bases, leaving 9 bases between them. This CDR3 has 14 residues. Per germline, CDR1 SNHLY and CDR2 FYNNEI. In DNA form, the CDR3 reads TGTGCCAGCAGTGAACGGTCCTCTAACACTGAAGCTTTCTTT. Protein product: CASSERSSNTEAFF. Complete variable domain (other parts from reference TRBV2 and TRBJ1-1): EPEVTQTPSHQVTQMGQEVILRCVPISNHLYFYWYRQILGQKVEFLVSFYNNEISEKSEIFDDQFSVERPDGSNFTLKIRSTKLEDSAMYFCASSERSSNTEAFFGQGTRLTVV.

The chain uses TRBV5-6 and TRBJ2-3; 8 positions match TRBD2. The CDR3 loop spans 15 amino acids. Germline CDR1 is SGHDT and CDR2 is YYEEEE. With 1 base clipped from V and 0 bases from J, the junction kept 1 base outside the gene matches. Here the CDR3 DNA reads TGTGCCAGCAGCTTGACTAGCGGCAGCACAGATACGCAGTATTTT. Its protein is CASSLTSGSTDTQYF.

The chain recombines TRBV5-1 with TRBJ2-3; 12 bases are shared with TRBD1. Trimming took 4 bases from V and 0 from J; bases not matched to a gene: 3. The CDR3 sequence is 16 residues long. Per the germline V gene, CDR1 is SGHRS and CDR2 is YFSETQ. The CDR3 loop reads CASSRGQGASTDTQYF. CDR3 nucleotide sequence: TGCGCCAGCAGCAGGGGACAGGGGGCAAGCACAGATACGCAGTATTTT.

Concerning this clone: The junction departs from germline at one end; a sequencing error may be responsible. V and J are TRBV4-2 and TRBJ1-4; 7 positions agree with TRBD1. CDR3 length: 13 amino acids. CDR1 LGHNA and CDR2 YNFKEQ come from the germline V gene. CDR3 coding DNA: TGTGCCAGCAGCCAAGAGCGAGTTGGACAGGCCCATTTT. This gives the protein CASSQERVGQAHF.

J is TRBJ2-7 and V is TRBV28; D remains unclear. Germline V gene data show CDR1 as MDHEN and CDR2 as SYDVKM. This CDR3 has 13 residues. Trimming left V 2 bases short and J 4 bases short, with 9 bases between. In nucleotides, the CDR3 is TGTGCCAGCAGTTTACGGCAGGCGTACGAGCAGTACTTC. It is translated as CASSLRQAYEQYF.

This rearrangement joins TRBV30 to TRBJ2-3; the match to TRBD1 covers 7 bases. The CDR3 has 15 amino acids. Germline lookup yields CDR1 GTSNPN and CDR2 SVGIG (reference sequence). With 5 bases clipped from V and 3 bases from J, the junction kept 11 bases outside the gene matches. The CDR3 region has the DNA TGTGCCTGGGGACAACCAGGGGGTTCTACAGATACGCAGTATTTT. Translating it yields CAWGQPGGSTDTQYF.

The V call is TRBV24-1, the J call TRBJ2-1; possibly TRBD2 for D (5 bases). This CDR3 is 15 amino acids long. Deletions cut 8 bases from V and 2 bases from J, with 15 bases between. The germline CDR1 and CDR2 sequences are KGHDR and SFDVKD. The CDR3 protein is CATTGGSGTYNEQFF. The CDR3 DNA sequence: TGTGCCACCACCGGAGGATCTGGTACCTACAATGAGCAGTTCTTC.

The rearrangement links TRBV4-1 to TRBJ1-3; unclear D gene. V gave up 0 bases and J gave up 5 bases, with 8 bases separating them. Germline V CDR1 and CDR2: MGHRA, YSYEKL. This CDR3 has 14 amino acids. Here the CDR3 reads CASSQEGQRNTIYF. The CDR3, as DNA: TGCGCCAGCAGCCAAGAGGGCCAGAGAAACACCATATATTTT.

The chain joins TRBV21-1 to TRBJ1-6; TRBD1, the table's D call, was not compared with the DNA. TRBV21-1 represents a pseudogene. The CDR3 consists of 16 residues. CDR3 DNA: TGTGCCAGCAGCCCTGGTGCAGGCCCAAAGGGGTCACCCCTCCACTTT. This sequence encodes CASSPGAGPKGSPLHF.

The CDR3 DNA is TGTGCCAGCAGCCGGGACAGGGGGCTAAACGATGGCTACACCTTC. Its translation is CASSRDRGLNDGYTF. The gene calls are TRBV2 and TRBJ1-2; 12 nucleotides align to TRBD1. The CDR3 contains 15 residues. Unmatched junction bases numbered 8, after V lost 6 bases and J lost 6 bases. Germline V lookup: CDR1 SNHLY, CDR2 FYNNEI.

This clone showed up just a few times. The gene calls are TRBV7-8 and TRBJ2-2, with D hard to call. Trimming took 6 bases from V and 0 from J, leaving 8 bases between them. CDR3 length: 14 amino acids. Germline values: CDR1 SGHVS, CDR2 FQNEAQ. CDR3 protein: CASRQFANTGELFF. As DNA, the CDR3 is TGTGCCAGCAGACAGTTCGCGAACACCGGGGAGCTGTTTTTT. The full variable domain, its missing parts supplied by reference TRBV7-8 and TRBJ2-2, is GAGVSQSPRYKVAKRGQDVALRCDPISGHVSLFWYQQALGQGPEFLTYFQNEAQLDKSGLPSDRFFAERPEGSVSTLKIQRTQQEDSAVYLCASRQFANTGELFFGEGSRLTVL.

The V gene is TRBV5-1, the J gene TRBJ1-1; maybe TRBD1 (5 bases). Germline assignment: CDR1 SGHRS and CDR2 YFSETQ. This CDR3 region has 15 residues. Trimming shortened V by 4 bases and J by 2 bases, and 15 bases separated the two germline ends. In DNA form, the CDR3 reads TGCGCCAGCAGCCCCAGGGCAGGTCCCAACACTGAAGCTTTCTTT. Translation: CASSPRAGPNTEAFF.

J is TRBJ1-2 and V is TRBV6-5; TRBD1 aligns across 7 bases. CDR3 length equals 14 residues. The V gene end was trimmed by 8 bases and the J gene end by 8 bases; junction bases not matched to a gene: 14. In germline, CDR1 is MNHEY, CDR2 SVGAGI. This chain's CDR3 is CASGTDGVGEGYTF. DNA of the CDR3: TGTGCCAGCGGGACAGACGGGGTAGGGGAAGGCTACACCTTC.

The count of this clone is one. V is TRBV10-2 and J is TRBJ2-7, with TRBD1 matching over 7 bases. The CDR3 consists of 14 residues. In germline, CDR1 is WSHSY, CDR2 SAAADI. With 0 bases clipped from V and 6 bases from J, the junction kept 5 bases outside the gene matches. The CDR3 reads CASSESTGPGEQYF. The CDR3 nucleotides are TGCGCCAGCAGTGAGTCGACAGGGCCCGGCGAGCAGTACTTC.

This chain links TRBV5-6 with TRBJ2-3; 15 nucleotides agree with TRBD2. Per germline, CDR1 SGHDT and CDR2 YYEEEE. This CDR3 has 19 amino acids. V gave up 1 base and J gave up 5 bases; unmatched junction bases: 11. The chain's CDR3 is CASSLRSGLAGGPGDTQYF. The CDR3 DNA sequence: TGTGCCAGCAGCTTGCGGTCAGGACTAGCGGGAGGGCCAGGAGATACGCAGTATTTT.

This chain connects TRBV5-1 to TRBJ2-5; possibly TRBD1 for D (6 bases). CDR1 SGHRS and CDR2 YFSETQ come from the germline V gene. With 2 bases removed from V and 2 bases from J, the gap between germline ends came to 10 bases. The CDR3 is 14 amino acids. CDR3 coding DNA: TGCGCCAGCAGCTTAGGGACATCGCAAGAGACCCAGTACTTC. Its protein product is CASSLGTSQETQYF.

The CDR3 spells CASRGGQGRQETQYF. In DNA form, the CDR3 reads TGTGCCAGCAGGGGGGGACAGGGAAGGCAAGAGACCCAGTACTTC. The gene calls are TRBV2 and TRBJ2-5, with 9 bases fitting TRBD1. Germline CDR1 reads SNHLY; CDR2 reads FYNNEI. V was clipped by 6 bases and J by 2 bases; unmatched bases: 7. The CDR3 spans 15 residues.

The chain links TRBV2 to TRBJ1-2; tentative D call: TRBD1 (5 bases). V lost 4 bases and J lost 8, with 14 bases in between. CDR3 length: 13 amino acids. Looked up from germline, CDR1 is SNHLY and CDR2 is FYNNEI. The CDR3 bases are TGTGCCAGCAGTGTGGTCCAGGGAGGCGGCTACACCTTC. It encodes CASSVVQGGGYTF.

CDR3: CASSVRLAKGQETQYF. For the CDR3, the DNA is TGTGCCAGCAGCGTTCGACTAGCGAAGGGCCAAGAGACCCAGTACTTC. This chain uses TRBV14 with TRBJ2-5, with TRBD2 matching 8 bases. This CDR3 comprises 16 residues. Trimming cost V 5 bases and J 1 base; bases outside gene matches: 9. Germline V gene data show CDR1 as SGHDN and CDR2 as FVKESK.